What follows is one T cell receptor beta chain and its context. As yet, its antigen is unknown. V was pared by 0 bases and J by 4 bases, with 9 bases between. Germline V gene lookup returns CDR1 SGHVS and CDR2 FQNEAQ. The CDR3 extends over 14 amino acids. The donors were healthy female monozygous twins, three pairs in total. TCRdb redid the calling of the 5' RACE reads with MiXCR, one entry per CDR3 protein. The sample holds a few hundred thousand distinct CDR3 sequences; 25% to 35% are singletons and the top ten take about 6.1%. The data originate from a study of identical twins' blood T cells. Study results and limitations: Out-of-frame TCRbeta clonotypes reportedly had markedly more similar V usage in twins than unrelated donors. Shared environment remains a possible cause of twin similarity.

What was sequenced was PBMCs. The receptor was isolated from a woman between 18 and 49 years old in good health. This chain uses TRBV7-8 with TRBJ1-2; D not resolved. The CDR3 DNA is TGTGCCAGCAGCTTAGCGTATCGGGGCTATGGCTACACCTTC. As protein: CASSLAYRGYGYTF.